These 10 T cell receptor beta chains originate from one sample sequenced in a study of T cells after posttransplantation cyclophosphamide. Treatment was busulfan-fludarabine conditioning, a marrow graft, and cyclophosphamide on days +3 and +4. Profiled with immunoSEQ multiplex PCR; TCRdb holds only in-frame clones, not every one. The sample has about 11,000 clones, about 82% seen once. Sequences were derived from PBMCs, sampled after allogeneic stem cell transplant with posttransplant cyclophosphamide. The receptor source for this set is a female patient aged 45-65 years who received an allogeneic stem cell transplant from a related donor, was CMV-positive, and had no GVHD. Some T cells here may be from the graft donor.

The chain links TRBV5-1 to TRBJ2-3, with TRBD2 matching over 10 bases. The CDR3 length is 18 residues. With 0 bases clipped from V and 4 bases from J, the junction kept 11 bases outside the gene matches. Per germline, CDR1 SGHRS and CDR2 YFSETQ. CDR3 DNA: TGCGCCAGCAGCTTGGCGCCTAGCGGGGGCCAAATTGCAGATACGCAGTATTTT. Amino acid sequence: CASSLAPSGGQIADTQYF.

CDR3 sequence reads: CASSLEGQGAHGYTF. CDR3 nucleotides: TGTGCCAGCAGCTTAGAAGGACAGGGGGCGCATGGCTACACCTTC. The chain carries TRBV7-2 and TRBJ1-2; 11 positions agree with TRBD1. CDR3 size: 15 residues. After removal of 1 base from V and 6 bases from J, the junction contained 4 bases not matched to a gene. CDR1 and CDR2 (germline): SGHTA, FQGNSA.

The rearrangement joins TRBV4-2 to TRBJ2-3; TRBD1 might be the D (5 bases). The CDR3 covers 17 residues. Germline-derived CDR1 and CDR2 are LGHNA and YNFKEQ. V was shortened by 4 bases and J by 0 bases, with 17 bases between the two germline ends. CDR3 amino acids: CASSPLTDTTSTDTQYF. The CDR3 DNA reads as TGTGCCAGCAGCCCCCTTACGGACACCACTAGCACAGATACGCAGTATTTT.

V and J are TRBV4-3 and TRBJ1-6; the D gene is possibly TRBD1 (5 bases). CDR3 size: 16 residues. Germline CDR1 is LGHNA and CDR2 is YSLEER. V was pared by 0 bases and J by 7 bases, with 13 bases between. CDR3 residues: CASSQEGRGLNSPLHF. The CDR3, as DNA: TGCGCCAGCAGCCAAGAGGGGCGGGGCCTAAATTCACCCCTCCACTTT.

The chain is built from TRBV4-3 and TRBJ2-7; TRBD1 agrees at 10 bases. Germline CDR1 and CDR2: LGHNA and YSLEER. The CDR3 has 15 residues. With V trimmed by 3 bases and J by 3 bases, 5 bases remained unmatched. The CDR3 bases are TGCGCCAGCAGCCATTCCGGGACAGGGGACTACGAGCAGTACTTC. Amino acids: CASSHSGTGDYEQYF.

The genes are TRBV2 and TRBJ1-4, with TRBD1 matching over 7 bases. This CDR3 has 14 residues. The trim removed 7 bases at V and 4 bases at J, leaving 6 bases unmatched. Germline CDR1 is SNHLY and CDR2 is FYNNEI. This CDR3 reads CASKRDRYNEKLFF. The CDR3 nucleotides are TGTGCCAGCAAGAGGGACAGATATAATGAAAAACTGTTTTTT.

The J gene is TRBJ2-1, the V gene TRBV6-1; 10 bases match TRBD2. The CDR3 spans 13 residues. The germline CDR1 and CDR2 sequences are MNHNS and SASEGT. Losses at the gene ends were 3 bases for V and 16 bases for J; bases not matched to a gene: 9. CDR3 loop: CASSEGVGTSDFF. CDR3 nucleotides: TGTGCCAGCAGTGAGGGGGTCGGGACTAGCGATTTCTTC.

J is TRBJ2-1 and V is TRBV7-2; unclear D gene. Germline CDR1 and CDR2: SGHTA and FQGNSA. V was shortened by 3 bases and J by 4 bases, with 7 bases between the two germline ends. The CDR3 sequence is 13 residues long. The CDR3 protein is CASSLQVYNEQFF. The DNA for the CDR3 is TGTGCCAGCAGCTTGCAGGTTTACAATGAGCAGTTCTTC.

J is TRBJ2-7 and V is TRBV29-1, with a possible D match to TRBD2 (5 bases). The CDR3 has 13 amino acids. In germline, CDR1 is SQVTM, CDR2 ANQGSEA. V was pared by 4 bases and J by 2 bases, with 12 bases between. The CDR3 bases are TGCAGCGTTGGAGGGCCCCGGCCCTACGAGCAGTACTTC. This encodes CSVGGPRPYEQYF.

The chain carries TRBV5-4 and TRBJ1-1; the match to TRBD1 covers 7 bases. CDR3 length equals 15 residues. Trimming cost V 2 bases and J 6 bases; bases outside gene matches: 10. Germline V gives CDR1 SGHNT, CDR2 YYREEE (reference sequence). CDR3 sequence (DNA): TGTGCCAGCAGCTTATGGTCAGGGGGTGTCGCTGAAGCTTTCTTT. This translates into CASSLWSGGVAEAFF.